This TCR beta chain derives from a study of T cells in localized non-small cell lung cancer. This table comes from immunoSEQ multiplex PCR, and its TCRdb copy is limited to in-frame clones, with some not included. The profile shows approximately 150,000 clones, roughly 90% of them singletons. Germline V gives CDR1 SGHRS, CDR2 YFSETQ. V lost 4 bases to trimming and J lost 3 bases; unmatched junction nucleotides: 13. CDR3 length equals 16 residues. The V and J genes are TRBV5-1 and TRBJ2-7; 7 bases are shared with TRBD1. The specimen comprised peripheral blood, sampled before any cancer treatment. The sequence was collected from a female donor at least 60 years old with stage I lung adenocarcinoma. This chain's CDR3 is CASSTETGKSFYEQYF. The CDR3 bases are TGCGCCAGCAGCACAGAGACAGGGAAAAGCTTCTACGAGCAGTACTTC.